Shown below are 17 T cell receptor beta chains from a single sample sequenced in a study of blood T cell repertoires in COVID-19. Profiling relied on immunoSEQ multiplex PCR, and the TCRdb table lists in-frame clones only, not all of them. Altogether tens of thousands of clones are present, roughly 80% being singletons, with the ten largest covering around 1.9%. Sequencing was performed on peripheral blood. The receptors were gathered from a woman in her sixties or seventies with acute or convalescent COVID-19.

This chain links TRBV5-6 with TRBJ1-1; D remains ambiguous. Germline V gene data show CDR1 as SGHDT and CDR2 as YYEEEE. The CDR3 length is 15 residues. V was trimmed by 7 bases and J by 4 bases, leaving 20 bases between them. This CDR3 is CASALGATWGTEAFF. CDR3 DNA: TGTGCCAGCGCCCTGGGAGCGACATGGGGCACTGAAGCTTTCTTT.

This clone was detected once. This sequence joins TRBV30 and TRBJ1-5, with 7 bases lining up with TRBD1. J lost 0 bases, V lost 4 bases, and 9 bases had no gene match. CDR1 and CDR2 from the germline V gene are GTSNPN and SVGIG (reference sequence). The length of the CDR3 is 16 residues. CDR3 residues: CAWKTGSLYSNQPQHF. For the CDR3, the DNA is TGTGCCTGGAAGACAGGGAGCCTTTATAGCAATCAGCCCCAGCATTTT.

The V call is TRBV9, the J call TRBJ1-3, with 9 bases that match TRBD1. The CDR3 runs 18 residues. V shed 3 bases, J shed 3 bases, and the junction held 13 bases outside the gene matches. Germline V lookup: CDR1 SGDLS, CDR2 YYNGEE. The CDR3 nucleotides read TGTGCCAGCAGCGCCGCGCCGGTGGGACAGGGCGATGGAAACACCATATATTTT. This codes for CASSAAPVGQGDGNTIYF.

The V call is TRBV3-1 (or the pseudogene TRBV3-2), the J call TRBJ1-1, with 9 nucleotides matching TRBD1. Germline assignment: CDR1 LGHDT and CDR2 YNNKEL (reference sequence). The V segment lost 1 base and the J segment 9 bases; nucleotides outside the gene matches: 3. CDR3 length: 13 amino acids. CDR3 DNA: TGTGCCAGCAGCCAAGTCGGGACAGGGCAAGCTTTCTTT. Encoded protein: CASSQVGTGQAFF.

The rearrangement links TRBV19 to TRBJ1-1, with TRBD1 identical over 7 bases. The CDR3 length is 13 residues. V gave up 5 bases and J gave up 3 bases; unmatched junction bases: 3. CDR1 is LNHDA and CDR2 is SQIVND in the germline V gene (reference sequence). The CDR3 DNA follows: TGTGCCAGTAGTCTCCAGGGGGACACTGAAGCTTTCTTT. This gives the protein CASSLQGDTEAFF.

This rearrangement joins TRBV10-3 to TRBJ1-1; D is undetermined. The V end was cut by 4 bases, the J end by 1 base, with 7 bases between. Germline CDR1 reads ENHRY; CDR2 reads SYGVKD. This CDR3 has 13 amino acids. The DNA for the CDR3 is TGTGCCATCAGTGCGAGAGAGAACACTGAAGCTTTCTTT. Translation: CAISARENTEAFF.

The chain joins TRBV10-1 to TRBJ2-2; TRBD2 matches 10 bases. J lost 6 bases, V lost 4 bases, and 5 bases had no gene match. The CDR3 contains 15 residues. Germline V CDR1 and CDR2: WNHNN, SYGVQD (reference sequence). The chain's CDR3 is CASSGSSGRPGELFF. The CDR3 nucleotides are TGCGCCAGCAGTGGTTCTAGCGGGAGACCCGGGGAGCTGTTTTTT.

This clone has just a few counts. As DNA, the CDR3 is TGCGCCAGCAGCCCGGACAGGGGGGAAGCTTTCTTT. This translates into CASSPDRGEAFF. This sequence joins TRBV5-1 and TRBJ1-1; 10 bases map to TRBD1. In germline, CDR1 is SGHRS, CDR2 YFSETQ. The junction had 2 bases not matched to a gene; V was cut back by 4 bases and J by 8 bases. There are 12 residues in the CDR3.

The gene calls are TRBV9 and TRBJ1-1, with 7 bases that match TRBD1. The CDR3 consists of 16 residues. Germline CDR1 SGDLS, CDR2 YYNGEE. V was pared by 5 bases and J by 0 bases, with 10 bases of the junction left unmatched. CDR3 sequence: CASRGWDSSMNTEAFF. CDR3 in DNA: TGTGCCAGCAGAGGCTGGGACAGCTCAATGAACACTGAAGCTTTCTTT. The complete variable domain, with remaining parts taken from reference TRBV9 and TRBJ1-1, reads DSGVTQTPKHLITATGQRVTLRCSPRSGDLSVYWYQQSLDQGLQFLIQYYNGEERAKGNILERFSAQQFPDLHSELNLSSLELGDSALYFCASRGWDSSMNTEAFFGQGTRLTVV.

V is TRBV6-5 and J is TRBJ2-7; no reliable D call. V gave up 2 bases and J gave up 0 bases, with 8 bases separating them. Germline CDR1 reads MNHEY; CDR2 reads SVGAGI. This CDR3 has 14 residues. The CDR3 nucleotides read TGTGCCAGCAGTTACAGCCTCGTCTCCTACGAGCAGTACTTC. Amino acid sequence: CASSYSLVSYEQYF.

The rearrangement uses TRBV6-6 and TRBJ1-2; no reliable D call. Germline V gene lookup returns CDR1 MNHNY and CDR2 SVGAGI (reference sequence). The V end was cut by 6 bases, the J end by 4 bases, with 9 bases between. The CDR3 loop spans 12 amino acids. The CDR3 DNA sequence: TGTGCCAGCAGAGACACGCTCTATGGCTACACCTTC. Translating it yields CASRDTLYGYTF.

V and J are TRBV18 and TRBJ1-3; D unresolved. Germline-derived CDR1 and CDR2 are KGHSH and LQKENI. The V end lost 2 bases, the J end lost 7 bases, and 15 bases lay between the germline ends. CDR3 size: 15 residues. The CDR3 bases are TGTGCCAGCTCACCAGATGCAAACCAGGTGAACACCATATATTTT. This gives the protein CASSPDANQVNTIYF. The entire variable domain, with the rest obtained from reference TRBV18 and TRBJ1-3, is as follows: NAGVMQNPRHLVRRRGQEARLRCSPMKGHSHVYWYRQLPEEGLKFMVYLQKENIIDESGMPKERFSAEFPKEGPSILRIQQVVRGDSAAYFCASSPDANQVNTIYFGEGSWLTVV.

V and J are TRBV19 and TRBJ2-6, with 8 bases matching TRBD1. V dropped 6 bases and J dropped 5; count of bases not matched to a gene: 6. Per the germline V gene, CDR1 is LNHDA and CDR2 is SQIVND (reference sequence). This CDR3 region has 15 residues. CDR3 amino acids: CASSPRTGWANVLTF. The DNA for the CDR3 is TGTGCCAGTAGCCCCCGGACAGGGTGGGCCAACGTCCTGACTTTC. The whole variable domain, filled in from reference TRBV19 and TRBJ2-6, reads DGGITQSPKYLFRKEGQNVTLSCEQNLNHDAMYWYRQDPGQGLRLIYYSQIVNDFQKGDIAEGYSVSREKKESFPLTVTSAQKNPTAFYLCASSPRTGWANVLTFGAGSRLTVL.

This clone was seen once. In DNA form, the CDR3 reads TGTGCCAGCAGCTTAGAACGGACAGGGCTGGGGGCCCAGTACTTC. Translating it yields CASSLERTGLGAQYF. V is TRBV11-1 and J is TRBJ2-5, with 8 nucleotides matching TRBD1. The CDR3 covers 15 residues. The germline gives CDR1 SGHAT, CDR2 FQDESV (reference sequence). V trimming: 1 base; J trimming: 9 bases; junction bases outside the gene matches: 10.

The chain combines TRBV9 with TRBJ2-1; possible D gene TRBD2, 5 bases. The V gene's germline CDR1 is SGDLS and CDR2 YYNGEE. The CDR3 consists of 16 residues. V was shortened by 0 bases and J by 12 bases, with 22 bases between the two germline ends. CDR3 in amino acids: CASSVALDSAAGSQFF. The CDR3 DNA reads TGTGCCAGCAGCGTAGCTCTTGATAGCGCTGCCGGTTCGCAGTTCTTC.

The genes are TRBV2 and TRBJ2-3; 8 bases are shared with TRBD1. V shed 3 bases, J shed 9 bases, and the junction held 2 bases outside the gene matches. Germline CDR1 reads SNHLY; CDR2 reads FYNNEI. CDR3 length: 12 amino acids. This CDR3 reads CASSERTGTQYF. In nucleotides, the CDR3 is TGTGCCAGCAGTGAGAGGACAGGGACGCAGTATTTT. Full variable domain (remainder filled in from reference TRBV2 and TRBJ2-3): EPEVTQTPSHQVTQMGQEVILRCVPISNHLYFYWYRQILGQKVEFLVSFYNNEISEKSEIFDDQFSVERPDGSNFTLKIRSTKLEDSAMYFCASSERTGTQYFGPGTRLTVL.

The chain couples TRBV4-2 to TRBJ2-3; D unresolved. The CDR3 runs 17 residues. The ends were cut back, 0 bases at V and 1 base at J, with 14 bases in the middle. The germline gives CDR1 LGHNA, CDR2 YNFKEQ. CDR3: CASSQDPPGPRTDTQYF. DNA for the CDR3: TGTGCCAGCAGCCAAGATCCACCAGGCCCTCGCACAGATACGCAGTATTTT.